This TCR beta chain was profiled in a study of shared clonotypes between healthy human individuals (dated by TCRdb to 2018 to 2021). Regarding the research as a whole: The cohort included three men and a couple of women between 18 and 49 years of age. For each donor, CD4 naive and CD4 memory were each run on three plates, CD8 naive on two plates, and CD8 memory on one plate. The study deeply sequenced blood TCR repertoires of five healthy adults to estimate repertoire size and the extent of clonotype sharing between individuals. To increase sequencing depth and limit assay-specific biases, different laboratories used diverse techniques to prepare libraries and sequence TCR repertoires. Each donor's leukapheresis produced roughly between roughly 0.85 and 9.5 billion PBMCs. Overall study outcomes, separate from this receptor: Estimated clonotype richness was generally larger for naive than for memory subsets. The small number of donors limited the genetic and exposure-history diversity represented. Only blood was sampled, and tissue TCR repertoires likely differ from those in blood. Sharing across a few donors was observed for about 5% of naive CD4, over 3% of naive CD8, about 2.3% of memory CD4, and over 0.3% of memory CD8 clonotypes. Rarefaction of sorted-subset datasets indicated incomplete sequencing despite the large sequencing depth. Based on pairwise subsampling, the degree of clonotype sharing among donors was expected to be affected by sequencing depth. Clonotypes shared by all four sorted-subset donors showed higher generation probabilities than non-shared clonotypes.

After removal of 6 bases from V and 0 bases from J, the junction retains 7 bases not matched to a gene. From cysteine to phenylalanine, the CDR3 is 16 amino acids long. Only the CDR3 portion is preserved as DNA: 48 bases, with reading frame beginning at the first base. For CDR1 and CDR2, the germline V gene (reference sequence) lists MNHEY and SMNVEV. CD8 naive samples consisted of CD45RO-negative cells that were positively selected for CCR7, yielding a CD45RA+CCR7+ population without TemRA cells. Healthy HIV-negative adults with no recently reported acute infections or vaccinations were included as donors. Only Caucasian adults living in Nashville, Tennessee, USA were represented among the donors. Blood was obtained by leukapheresis, after which PBMCs were separated by Ficoll-Histopaque density gradient centrifugation and cryopreserved in liquid nitrogen vapor phase. Analytical flow cytometry was used to check the purity and quantity of every magnetically sorted T cell population. Genomic DNA was isolated from each sorted fraction and quantified by UV absorbance on a Nanodrop 2000c.

Using the deep immunoSEQ assay, TCR CDR3 regions were amplified from genomic DNA by multiplex PCR. For each cell subset, the extracted genomic DNA was distributed evenly across all wells of several immunoSEQ 96-well plates, and each plate served as one replicate. For sorted subsets, about 210 ng of genomic DNA, equivalent to around 31,000 T cell genomes, went into each replicate PCR. The purified libraries were quantified using a Qubit 3.0 fluorometer, sized with a Bioanalyzer 2100, and then quantified again using the KAPA Library Quantification kit. Each immunoSEQ 96-well plate was sequenced on its own single-read 150-cycle Illumina NextSeq 550 flow cell. Processing in the source paper ran as follows. Because the immunoSEQ output included only junctional sequences and no quality scores, the filtering could not be the same as the filtering used for full-length reads. Sequences were annotated with PyIR, a Python wrapper for IgBLAST v1.9, and V/J genes and CDR3 were assigned using IMGT germline references. Reads were removed for weak V/J assignments (E-value above 1e-6), missing CDR3, stop codons, out-of-frame junctions, or ambiguous translated residues. A V3J clonotype was defined by an identical inferred V gene, J gene, and CDR3 amino acid sequence. The percentage overlap between two repertoires was calculated by dividing the number of shared unique clonotypes by the size of the smaller repertoire. Repertoire richness was assessed with RTK rarefaction, the Chao1 estimator, and Recon v2.1 estimates of unobserved clonotypes. Generation probabilities for all TCRbeta clonotypes obtained by the gDNA method from four donors were computed using OLGA. TCRdb stores this immuneACCESS table with in-frame sequences only. Part of the clones is absent; in the studies checked, under half of the shortfall reflects unresolved V genes, and no reason is known for the rest. From that table come the V and J calls and clone size; the DNA was used to work out D and trimming. The sample profile shows about 2.1 million clones; approximately 92% of them were found once. The ten largest account for about 1.7% of the sample.

Points on this clone: Its specific antigen is unknown. Base-call qualities are not available, and no considerably larger clone is one nucleotide away.

The sequence joins TRBV27 to TRBJ2-1; 8 nucleotides in the junction match TRBD2. This clonotype was obtained from a man aged 18 to 30 in good health. Some clones in this sample may be carry-over from other donors' samples. Sequenced sample: naive CD8+ T cells from PBMCs. The sample's cell subset or site label, in plain terms: CD45RA+CCR7+. This receptor has the CDR3 CASRPLAGLSYNEQFF. The DNA sequence is as follows: TGTGCCAGCAGACCGCTAGCGGGCCTCTCCTACAATGAGCAGTTCTTC.